Ten or more counts support the clone carrying this T cell receptor (beta chain). The antigen is not known. Germline V gene data show CDR1 as SNHLY and CDR2 as FYNNEI. Trimming removed 2 bases at V and 9 bases at J, with 14 bases between. This CDR3 spans 14 amino acids. This sample holds PBMCs from 8.5 to 10 ml fresh peripheral blood. This record belongs to a study of T cells in Graves' hyperthyroidism and ophthalmopathy. TCR beta CDR3 sequences were amplified from RNA transcripts. Researchers ran a first-round RT-PCR on the TCR CDR3 using the HTBI primer set. A single record per CDR3 protein comes from TCRdb applying MiXCR to the multiplex PCR reads. Counted here are about 420,000 distinct CDR3 sequences, about 15% occurring once; the ten biggest clones make up less than 15%. General study findings and limits: Blood also carried most thyroid clonotypes expanded above 0.001. A median around 5.9 months before onset, the model predicted ophthalmopathy.

Sample: blood. This receptor was taken from a woman under 30 with Graves' hyperthyroidism. V gene TRBV2 combines with J gene TRBJ2-1; maybe TRBD2 (5 bases). The CDR3, as DNA: TGTGCCAGCAGTGAATGGGTCAAAGAGGGTGAGCAGTTCTTC. Encoded protein: CASSEWVKEGEQFF.